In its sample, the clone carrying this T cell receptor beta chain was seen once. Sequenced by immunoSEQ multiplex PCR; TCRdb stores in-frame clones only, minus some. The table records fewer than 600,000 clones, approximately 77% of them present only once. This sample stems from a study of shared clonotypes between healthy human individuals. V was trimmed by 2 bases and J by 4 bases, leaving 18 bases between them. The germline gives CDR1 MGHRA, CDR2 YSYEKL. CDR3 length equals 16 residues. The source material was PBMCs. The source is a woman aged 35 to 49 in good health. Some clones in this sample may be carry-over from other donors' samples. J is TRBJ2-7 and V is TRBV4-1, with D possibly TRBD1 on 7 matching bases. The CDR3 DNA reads TGCGCCAGCAGCCAACGCCCGTTGGCAGGGGGGTACGAGCAGTACTTC. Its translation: CASSQRPLAGGYEQYF.